This T cell receptor (beta chain) was sequenced in a study of T cell responses to AZD1222 COVID-19 vaccine. Findings of the study overall: Regions 160-218 and 743-854 dominated among vaccine-associated CD4 TCRs spanning spike. Spike-specific TCR breadth and depth rose after two AZD1222 doses.

The CDR3 is 13 residues long. The germline CDR1 and CDR2 sequences are SGHVS and FQNEAQ. The germline V and J ends were trimmed by 2 bases and 6 bases, with 10 bases remaining between them. Method: immunoSEQ multiplex PCR; TCRdb's copy keeps in-frame clones and lacks some. Among 80,000 or so clones, under 95% were seen once, and the ten largest hold roughly 4.3%. A remark on this clone: Its antigen is still unknown.

This specimen consisted of peripheral blood, obtained on day 0 of MenACWY control vaccination. This TCR was recovered from an adult in good health. The chain couples TRBV7-8 to TRBJ1-1, with unresolved D. CDR3 sequence (DNA): TGTGCCAGCAGCTTAAACCTTTTAGCTGAAGCTTTCTTT. Residues: CASSLNLLAEAFF.